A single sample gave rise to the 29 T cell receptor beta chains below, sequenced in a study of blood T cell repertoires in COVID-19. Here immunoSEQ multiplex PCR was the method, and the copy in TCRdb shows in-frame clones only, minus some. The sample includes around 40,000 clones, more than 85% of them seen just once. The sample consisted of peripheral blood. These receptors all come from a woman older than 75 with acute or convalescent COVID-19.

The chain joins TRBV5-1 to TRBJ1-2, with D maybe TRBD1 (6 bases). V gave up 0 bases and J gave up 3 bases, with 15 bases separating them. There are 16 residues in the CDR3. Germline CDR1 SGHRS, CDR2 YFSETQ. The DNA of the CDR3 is TGCGCCAGCAGCTTGGCCCCAGGGGAGTTAGACTATGGCTACACCTTC. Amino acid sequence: CASSLAPGELDYGYTF.

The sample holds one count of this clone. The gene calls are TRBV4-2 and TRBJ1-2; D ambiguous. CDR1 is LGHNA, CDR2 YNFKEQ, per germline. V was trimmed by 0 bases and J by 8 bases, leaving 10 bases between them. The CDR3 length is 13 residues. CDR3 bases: TGTGCCAGCAGCCAAGACTGGACGGGGGGCTACACCTTC. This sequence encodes CASSQDWTGGYTF.

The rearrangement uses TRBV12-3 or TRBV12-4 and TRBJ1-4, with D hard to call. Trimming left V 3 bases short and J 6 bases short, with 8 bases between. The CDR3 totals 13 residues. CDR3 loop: CASSFWQDEKLFF. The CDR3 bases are TGTGCCAGCAGTTTTTGGCAGGATGAAAAACTGTTTTTT.

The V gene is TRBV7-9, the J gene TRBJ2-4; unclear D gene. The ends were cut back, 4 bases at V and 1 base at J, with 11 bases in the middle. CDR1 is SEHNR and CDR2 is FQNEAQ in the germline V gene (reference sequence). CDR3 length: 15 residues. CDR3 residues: CASSSPTTAKNIQYF. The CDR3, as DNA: TGTGCCAGCAGCTCCCCTACTACGGCCAAAAACATTCAGTACTTC.

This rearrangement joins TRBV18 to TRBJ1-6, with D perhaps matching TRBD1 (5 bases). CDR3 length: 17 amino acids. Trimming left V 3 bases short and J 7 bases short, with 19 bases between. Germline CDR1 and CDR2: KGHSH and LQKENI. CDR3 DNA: TGTGCCAGCTCACCTTCAGGGATAATCGGACAAAATTCACCCCTCCACTTT. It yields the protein CASSPSGIIGQNSPLHF.

CDR3: CASKLQGSNTEAFF. The CDR3 nucleotides read TGTGCCAGTAAACTACAGGGCTCGAACACTGAAGCTTTCTTT. The chain combines TRBV18 with TRBJ1-1; TRBD1 is a possible D gene (6 bases). Germline assignment: CDR1 KGHSH and CDR2 LQKENI. This CDR3 region has 14 residues. Deletions cut 9 bases from V and 1 base from J, with 15 bases between.

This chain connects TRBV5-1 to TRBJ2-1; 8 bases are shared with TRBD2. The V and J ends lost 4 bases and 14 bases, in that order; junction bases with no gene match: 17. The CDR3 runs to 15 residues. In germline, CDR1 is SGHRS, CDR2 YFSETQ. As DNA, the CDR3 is TGCGCCAGCAGCGACACCGGGACTAGTACCCACGGAGAGTTCTTC. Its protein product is CASSDTGTSTHGEFF.

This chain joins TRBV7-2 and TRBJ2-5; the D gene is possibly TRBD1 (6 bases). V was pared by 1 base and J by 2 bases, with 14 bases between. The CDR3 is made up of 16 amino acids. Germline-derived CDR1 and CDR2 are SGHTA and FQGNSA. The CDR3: CASSLGPGQTQETQYF. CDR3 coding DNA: TGTGCCAGCAGCTTAGGTCCGGGACAAACACAAGAGACCCAGTACTTC.

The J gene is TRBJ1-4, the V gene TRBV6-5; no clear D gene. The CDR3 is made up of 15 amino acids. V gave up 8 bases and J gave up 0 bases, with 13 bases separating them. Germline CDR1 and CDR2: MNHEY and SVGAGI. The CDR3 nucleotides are TGTGCCAGCCAGGCCCCCGGGGCAACTAATGAAAAACTGTTTTTT. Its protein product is CASQAPGATNEKLFF.

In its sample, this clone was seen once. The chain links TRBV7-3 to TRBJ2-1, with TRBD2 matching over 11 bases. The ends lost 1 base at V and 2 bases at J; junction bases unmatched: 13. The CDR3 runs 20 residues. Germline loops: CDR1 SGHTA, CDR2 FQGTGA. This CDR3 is CASSLIPLRLAGGTYNEQFF. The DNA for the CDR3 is TGTGCCAGCAGCTTAATCCCCTTAAGGCTAGCGGGGGGAACCTACAATGAGCAGTTCTTC.

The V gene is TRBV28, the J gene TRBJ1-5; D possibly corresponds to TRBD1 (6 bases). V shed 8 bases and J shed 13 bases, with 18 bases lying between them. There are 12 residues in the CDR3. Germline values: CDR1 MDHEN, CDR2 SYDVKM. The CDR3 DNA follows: TGTGCCAGCCGAGACAGGTTTCCGCATCAGCATTTT. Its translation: CASRDRFPHQHF.

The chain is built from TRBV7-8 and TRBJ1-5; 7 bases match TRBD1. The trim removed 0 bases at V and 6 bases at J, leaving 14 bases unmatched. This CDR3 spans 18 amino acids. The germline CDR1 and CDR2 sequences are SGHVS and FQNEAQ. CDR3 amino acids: CASSLARGQRGWSQPQHF. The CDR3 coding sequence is TGTGCCAGCAGCTTAGCGAGGGGACAGAGGGGATGGAGTCAGCCCCAGCATTTT.

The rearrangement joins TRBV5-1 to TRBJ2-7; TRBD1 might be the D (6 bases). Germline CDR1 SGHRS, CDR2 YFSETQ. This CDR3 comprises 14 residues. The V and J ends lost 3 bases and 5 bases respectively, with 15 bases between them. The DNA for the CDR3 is TGCGCCAGCAGCTCGAGGACAGCGAGTAACGAGCAGTACTTC. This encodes CASSSRTASNEQYF.

The CDR3 protein is CASSPAQVNTEAFF. In DNA, the CDR3 is TGTGCCAGCTCACCTGCACAGGTGAACACTGAAGCTTTCTTT. J is TRBJ1-1 and V is TRBV18, with D possibly TRBD1 on 5 matching bases. The CDR3 runs 14 residues. The V end lost 3 bases, the J end lost 0 bases, and 8 bases lay between the germline ends. CDR1 and CDR2 (germline): KGHSH, LQKENI.

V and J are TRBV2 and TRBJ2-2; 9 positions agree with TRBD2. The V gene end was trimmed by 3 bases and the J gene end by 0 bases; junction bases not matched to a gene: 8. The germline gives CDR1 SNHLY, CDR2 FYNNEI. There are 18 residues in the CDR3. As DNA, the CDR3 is TGTGCCAGCAGTGATCGGAGAGCGGGGGGCGCGAACACCGGGGAGCTGTTTTTT. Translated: CASSDRRAGGANTGELFF.

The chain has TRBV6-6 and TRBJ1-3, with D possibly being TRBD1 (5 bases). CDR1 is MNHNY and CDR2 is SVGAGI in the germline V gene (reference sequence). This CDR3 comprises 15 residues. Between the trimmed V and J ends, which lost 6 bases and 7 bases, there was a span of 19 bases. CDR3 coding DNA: TGTGCCAGCAGAACCTTGGGGGGACTACGGAACACCATATATTTT. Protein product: CASRTLGGLRNTIYF.

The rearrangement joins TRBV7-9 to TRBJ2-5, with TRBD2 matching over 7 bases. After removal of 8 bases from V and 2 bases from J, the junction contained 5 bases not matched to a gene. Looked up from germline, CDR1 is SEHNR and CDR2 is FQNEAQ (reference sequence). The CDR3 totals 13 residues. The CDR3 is CASRLSGQETQYF. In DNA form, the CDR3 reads TGTGCCAGCCGCCTTAGCGGGCAAGAGACCCAGTACTTC.

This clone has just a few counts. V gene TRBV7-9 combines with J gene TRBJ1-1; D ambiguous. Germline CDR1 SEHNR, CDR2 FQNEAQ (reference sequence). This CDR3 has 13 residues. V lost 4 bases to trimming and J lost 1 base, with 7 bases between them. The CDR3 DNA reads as TGTGCCAGCAGCTCCTACAGGAACACTGAAGCTTTCTTT. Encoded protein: CASSSYRNTEAFF.

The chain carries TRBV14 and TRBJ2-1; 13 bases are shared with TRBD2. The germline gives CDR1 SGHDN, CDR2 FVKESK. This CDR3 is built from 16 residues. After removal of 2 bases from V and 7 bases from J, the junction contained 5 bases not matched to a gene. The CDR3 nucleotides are TGTGCCAGCAGCCAACGGACTAGCGGGGGCCTGAATGAGCAGTTCTTC. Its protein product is CASSQRTSGGLNEQFF. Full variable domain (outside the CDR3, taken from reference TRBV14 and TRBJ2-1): EAGVTQFPSHSVIEKGQTVTLRCDPISGHDNLYWYRRVMGKEIKFLLHFVKESKQDESGMPNNRFLAERTGGTYSTLKVQPAELEDSGVYFCASSQRTSGGLNEQFFGPGTRLTVL.

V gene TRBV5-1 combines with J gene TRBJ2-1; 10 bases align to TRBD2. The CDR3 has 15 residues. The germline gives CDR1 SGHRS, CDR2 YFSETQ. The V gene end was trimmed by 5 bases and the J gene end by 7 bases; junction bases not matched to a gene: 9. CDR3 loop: CASRPAGGRDNEQFF. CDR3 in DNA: TGCGCCAGCAGACCAGCGGGGGGGCGTGATAATGAGCAGTTCTTC.

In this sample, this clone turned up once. The CDR3 spells CASSGSDQETQYF. DNA for the CDR3: TGTGCCAGCAGTGGGTCAGACCAAGAGACCCAGTACTTC. The chain links TRBV2 to TRBJ2-5, with D unresolved. This CDR3 spans 13 amino acids. Trimming took off 4 bases at V and 0 bases at J, with 6 bases between the two ends. CDR1 is SNHLY, CDR2 FYNNEI, per germline. Variable domain in full (rest from reference TRBV2 and TRBJ2-5): EPEVTQTPSHQVTQMGQEVILRCVPISNHLYFYWYRQILGQKVEFLVSFYNNEISEKSEIFDDQFSVERPDGSNFTLKIRSTKLEDSAMYFCASSGSDQETQYFGPGTRLLVL.

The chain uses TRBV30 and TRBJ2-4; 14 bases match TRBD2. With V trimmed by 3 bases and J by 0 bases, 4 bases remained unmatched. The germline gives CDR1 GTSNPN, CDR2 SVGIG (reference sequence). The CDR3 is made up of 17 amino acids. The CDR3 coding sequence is TGTGCCTGGAGGAGGACTAGCGGGGGGCTAGCCAAAAACATTCAGTACTTC. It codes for CAWRRTSGGLAKNIQYF.

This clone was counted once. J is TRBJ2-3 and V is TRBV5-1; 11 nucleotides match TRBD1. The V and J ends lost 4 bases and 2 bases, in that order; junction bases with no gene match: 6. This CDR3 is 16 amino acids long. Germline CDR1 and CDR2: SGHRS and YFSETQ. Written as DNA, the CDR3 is TGCGCCAGCAGCCCGGGGACAGGGGGGGTCACAGATACGCAGTATTTT. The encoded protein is CASSPGTGGVTDTQYF.

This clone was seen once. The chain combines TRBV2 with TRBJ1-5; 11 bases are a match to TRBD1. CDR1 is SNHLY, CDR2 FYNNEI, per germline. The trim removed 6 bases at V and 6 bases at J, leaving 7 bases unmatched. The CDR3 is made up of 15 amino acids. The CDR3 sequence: CASSKDRGPSQPQHF. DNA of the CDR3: TGTGCCAGCAGCAAGGACAGGGGGCCAAGTCAGCCCCAGCATTTT.

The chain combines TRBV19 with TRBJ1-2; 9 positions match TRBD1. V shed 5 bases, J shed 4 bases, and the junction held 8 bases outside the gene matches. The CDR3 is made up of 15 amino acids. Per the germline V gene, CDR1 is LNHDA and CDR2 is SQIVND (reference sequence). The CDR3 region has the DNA TGTGCCAGTAGTTTCCCGGGACAGGGATCCTATGGCTACACCTTC. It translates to CASSFPGQGSYGYTF.

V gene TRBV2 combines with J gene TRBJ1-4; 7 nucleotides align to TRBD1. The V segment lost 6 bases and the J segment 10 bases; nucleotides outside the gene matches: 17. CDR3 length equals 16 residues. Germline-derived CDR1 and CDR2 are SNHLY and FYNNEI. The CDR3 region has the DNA TGTGCCAGCAGAGGGACAGAGACAATTAGCTTGGGAAAACTGTTTTTT. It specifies CASRGTETISLGKLFF.

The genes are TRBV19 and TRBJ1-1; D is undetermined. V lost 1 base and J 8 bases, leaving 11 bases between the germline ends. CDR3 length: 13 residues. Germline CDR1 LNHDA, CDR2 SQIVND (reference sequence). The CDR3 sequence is CASSIGQTREAFF. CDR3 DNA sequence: TGTGCCAGTAGTATAGGACAAACCAGGGAAGCTTTCTTT. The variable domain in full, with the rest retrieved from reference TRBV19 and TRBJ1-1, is DGGITQSPKYLFRKEGQNVTLSCEQNLNHDAMYWYRQDPGQGLRLIYYSQIVNDFQKGDIAEGYSVSREKKESFPLTVTSAQKNPTAFYLCASSIGQTREAFFGQGTRLTVV.

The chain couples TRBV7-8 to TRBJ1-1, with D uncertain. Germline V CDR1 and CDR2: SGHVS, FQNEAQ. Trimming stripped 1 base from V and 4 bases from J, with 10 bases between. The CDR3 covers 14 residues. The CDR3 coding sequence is TGTGCCAGCAGCTTAGGTCCGTGGAGCACTGAAGCTTTCTTT. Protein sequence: CASSLGPWSTEAFF.

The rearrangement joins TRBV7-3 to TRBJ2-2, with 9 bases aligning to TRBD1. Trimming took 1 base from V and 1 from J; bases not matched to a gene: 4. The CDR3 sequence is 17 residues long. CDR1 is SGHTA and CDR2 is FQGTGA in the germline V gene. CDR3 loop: CASSLKQGAGNTGELFF. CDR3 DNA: TGTGCCAGCAGCTTAAAACAGGGGGCAGGGAACACCGGGGAGCTGTTTTTT.